A few counts support the clone carrying this T cell receptor (beta chain). Its antigen is as yet unknown. There are 15 residues in the CDR3. The germline gives CDR1 SGHNT, CDR2 YENEEA. Between the trimmed V and J ends, which lost 0 bases and 6 bases, there was a span of 15 bases. The source of the sample is a study of T-cell memory formation after mild COVID-19. Whole-study context: TCR clusters were mostly donor specific.

Overall study results and limits: The study found contracting CD4+ clones mainly in CM and EM and contracting CD8+ clones in EMRA. Day 15 to 85 contracting clones showed balanced CD4/CD8; day 15 to 37 expanders favored CD4+.

TCR alpha and TCR beta cDNA libraries with sample barcodes and UMIs came from 5'RACE using constant-segment primers. One entry per CDR3 protein, called by TCRdb with MiXCR from the 5' RACE reads. Here the sample spans 560,000 or so distinct CDR3 sequences, roughly 17% being singletons. The chain joins TRBV11-3 to TRBJ2-7; a possible D gene is TRBD2 (6 bases). The source is an adult woman who had mild COVID-19 (a few samples of this study predate the infection). Cell type and time point are not known. Input material: PBMCs or a T cell subset sorted from them (not recorded which). The CDR3 sequence: CASSLDPTSPSEQYF. The CDR3, as DNA: TGTGCCAGCAGCTTAGATCCCACTAGCCCCAGCGAGCAGTACTTC.